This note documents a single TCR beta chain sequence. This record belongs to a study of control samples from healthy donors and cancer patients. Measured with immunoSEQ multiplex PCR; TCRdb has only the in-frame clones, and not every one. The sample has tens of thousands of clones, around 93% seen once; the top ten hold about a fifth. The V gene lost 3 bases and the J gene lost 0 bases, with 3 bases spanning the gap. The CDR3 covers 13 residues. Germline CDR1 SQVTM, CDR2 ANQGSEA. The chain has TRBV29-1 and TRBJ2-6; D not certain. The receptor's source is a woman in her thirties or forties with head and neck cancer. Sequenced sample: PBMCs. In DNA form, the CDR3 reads TGCAGCGTTGACATCTCTGGGGCCAACGTCCTGACTTTC. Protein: CSVDISGANVLTF.